The next 3 T cell receptor beta chains were all read from a single sample in a study of T-cell reconstitution after alpha-beta-depleted transplantation in children. The library targeted TCRbeta and was prepared with unique molecular identifiers. Via MiXCR, TCRdb re-called the PCR reads, giving one row per CDR3 protein. The sample lists approximately 240,000 distinct CDR3 sequences, roughly a tenth occurring once. Sample: PBMCs, taken before TCRalphabeta/CD19-depleted stem cell transplant. These receptors originate from a child less than two years old with acute myeloid leukemia, due to receive a stem cell transplant.

This clonotype was detected many times. The chain couples TRBV20-1 to TRBJ2-3, with D possibly being TRBD2 (5 bases). This CDR3 spans 14 amino acids. V was shortened by 2 bases and J by 2 bases, with 11 bases between the two germline ends. CDR1 is DFQATT and CDR2 is SNEGSKA in the germline V gene (reference sequence). CDR3 loop: CSARSGLDTDTQYF. CDR3 nucleotide sequence: TGCAGTGCTAGAAGCGGACTGGACACAGATACGCAGTATTTT.

The sample holds many counts of this clonotype. This chain links TRBV4-3 with TRBJ1-2; TRBD1 might be the D (6 bases). The CDR3 extends over 15 amino acids. CDR1 is LGHNA and CDR2 is YSLEER in the germline V gene. V was pared by 4 bases and J by 8 bases, with 20 bases between. Written as DNA, the CDR3 is TGCGCCAGCAGCCGAGAGGGGGGGACGTTGGGGGGCTACACCTTC. Translated, it gives CASSREGGTLGGYTF.

This clonotype was recorded at least ten times. V usage is TRBV7-2 and J usage is TRBJ2-6; D ambiguous. Germline values: CDR1 SGHTA, CDR2 FQGNSA. The CDR3 loop spans 15 amino acids. The ends were cut back, 2 bases at V and 2 bases at J, with 7 bases in the middle. The CDR3 protein is CASSLNVAGANVLTF. In DNA, the CDR3 is TGTGCCAGCAGCTTAAACGTCGCTGGGGCCAACGTCCTGACTTTC.